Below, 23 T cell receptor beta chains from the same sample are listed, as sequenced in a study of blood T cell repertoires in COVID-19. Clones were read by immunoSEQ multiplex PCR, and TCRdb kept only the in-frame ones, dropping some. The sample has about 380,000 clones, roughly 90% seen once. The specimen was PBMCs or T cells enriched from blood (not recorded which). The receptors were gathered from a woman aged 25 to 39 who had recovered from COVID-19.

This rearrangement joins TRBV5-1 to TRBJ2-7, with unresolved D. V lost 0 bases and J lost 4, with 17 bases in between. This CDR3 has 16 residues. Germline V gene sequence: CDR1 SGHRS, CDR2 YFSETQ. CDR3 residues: CASSLESPRDPYEQYF. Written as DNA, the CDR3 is TGCGCCAGCAGCTTGGAATCCCCCCGAGATCCTTACGAGCAGTACTTC.

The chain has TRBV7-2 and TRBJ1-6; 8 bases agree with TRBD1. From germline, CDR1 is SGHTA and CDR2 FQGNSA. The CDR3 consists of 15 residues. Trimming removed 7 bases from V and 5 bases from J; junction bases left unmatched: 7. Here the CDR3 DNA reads TGTGCCAGCAACTATAGGACAGGGAATAATTCACCCCTCCACTTT. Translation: CASNYRTGNNSPLHF. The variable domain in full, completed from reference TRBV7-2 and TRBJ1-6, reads GAGVSQSPSNKVTEKGKDVELRCDPISGHTALYWYRQSLGQGLEFLIYFQGNSAPDKSGLPSDRFSAERTGGSVSTLTIQRTQQEDSAVYLCASNYRTGNNSPLHFGNGTRLTVT.

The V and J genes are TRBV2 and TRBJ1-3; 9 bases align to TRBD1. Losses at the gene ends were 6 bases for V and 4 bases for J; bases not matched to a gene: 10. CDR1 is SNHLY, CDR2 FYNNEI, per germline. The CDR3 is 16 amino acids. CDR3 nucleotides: TGTGCCAGCAGATCCCTGGGACAGGGAAACGGAAACACCATATATTTT. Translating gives CASRSLGQGNGNTIYF.

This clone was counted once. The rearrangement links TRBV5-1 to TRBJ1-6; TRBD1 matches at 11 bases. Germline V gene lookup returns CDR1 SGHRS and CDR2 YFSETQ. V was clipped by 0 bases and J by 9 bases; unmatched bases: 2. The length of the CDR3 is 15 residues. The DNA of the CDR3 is TGCGCCAGCAGCTTGGCAGGACAGGGGGCTTCACCCCTCCACTTT. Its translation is CASSLAGQGASPLHF. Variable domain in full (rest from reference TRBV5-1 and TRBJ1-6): KAGVTQTPRYLIKTRGQQVTLSCSPISGHRSVSWYQQTPGQGLQFLFEYFSETQRNKGNFPGRFSGRQFSNSRSEMNVSTLELGDSALYLCASSLAGQGASPLHFGNGTRLTVT.

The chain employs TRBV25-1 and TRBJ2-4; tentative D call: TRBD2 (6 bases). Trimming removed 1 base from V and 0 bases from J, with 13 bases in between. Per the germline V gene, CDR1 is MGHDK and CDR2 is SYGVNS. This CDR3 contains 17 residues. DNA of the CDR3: TGTGCCAGCAGTGAATGGATGGCGGGGCTAGCCAAAAACATTCAGTACTTC. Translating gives CASSEWMAGLAKNIQYF.

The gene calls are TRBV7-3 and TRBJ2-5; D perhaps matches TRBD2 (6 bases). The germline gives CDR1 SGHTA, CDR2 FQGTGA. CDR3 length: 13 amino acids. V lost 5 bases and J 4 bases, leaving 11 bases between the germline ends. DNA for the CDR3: TGTGCCAGCAGCCAGACTAGTATAGAGACCCAGTACTTC. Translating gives CASSQTSIETQYF.

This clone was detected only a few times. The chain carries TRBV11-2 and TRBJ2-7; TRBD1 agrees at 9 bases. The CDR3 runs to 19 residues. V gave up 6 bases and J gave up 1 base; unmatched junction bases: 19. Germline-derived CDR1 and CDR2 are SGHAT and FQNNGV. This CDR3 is CASSPINRGRTKGSYEQYF. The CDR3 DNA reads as TGTGCCAGCAGTCCCATAAACAGGGGGCGCACTAAGGGTTCCTACGAGCAGTACTTC.

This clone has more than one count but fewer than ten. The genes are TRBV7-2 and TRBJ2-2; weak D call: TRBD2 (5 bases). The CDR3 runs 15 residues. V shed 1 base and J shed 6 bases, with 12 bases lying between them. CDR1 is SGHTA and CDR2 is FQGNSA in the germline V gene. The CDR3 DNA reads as TGTGCCAGCAGCTTAGGAGGGTCTACGGCCGGGGAGCTGTTTTTT. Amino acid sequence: CASSLGGSTAGELFF.

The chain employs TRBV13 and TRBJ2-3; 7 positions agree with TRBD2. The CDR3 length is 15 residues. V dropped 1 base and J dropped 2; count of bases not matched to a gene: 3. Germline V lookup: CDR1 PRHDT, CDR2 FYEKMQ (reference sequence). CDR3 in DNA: TGTGCCAGCAGCTTAGTGAGCGGGGCCACAGATACGCAGTATTTT. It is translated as CASSLVSGATDTQYF.

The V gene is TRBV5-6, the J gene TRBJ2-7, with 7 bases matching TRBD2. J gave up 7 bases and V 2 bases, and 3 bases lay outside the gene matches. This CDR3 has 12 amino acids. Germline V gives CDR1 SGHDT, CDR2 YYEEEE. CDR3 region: CASSLAGREQYF. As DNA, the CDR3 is TGTGCCAGCAGCTTAGCGGGGAGGGAGCAGTACTTC.

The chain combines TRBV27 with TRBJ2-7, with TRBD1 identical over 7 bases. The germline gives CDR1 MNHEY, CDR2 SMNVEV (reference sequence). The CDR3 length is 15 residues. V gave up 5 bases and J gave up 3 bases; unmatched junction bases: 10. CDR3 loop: CASSDDGGQLYEQYF. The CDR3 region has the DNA TGTGCCAGCAGTGACGATGGGGGACAGCTCTACGAGCAGTACTTC.

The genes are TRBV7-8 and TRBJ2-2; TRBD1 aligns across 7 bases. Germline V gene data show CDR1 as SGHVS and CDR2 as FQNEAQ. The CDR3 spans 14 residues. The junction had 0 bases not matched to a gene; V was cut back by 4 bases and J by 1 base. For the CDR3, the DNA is TGTGCCAGCAGCTGGGACAGGAACACCGGGGAGCTGTTTTTT. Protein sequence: CASSWDRNTGELFF.

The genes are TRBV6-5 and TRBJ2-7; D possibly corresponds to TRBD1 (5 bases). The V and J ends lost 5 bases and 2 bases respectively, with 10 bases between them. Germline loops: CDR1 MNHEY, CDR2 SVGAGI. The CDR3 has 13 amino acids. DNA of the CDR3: TGTGCCAGCAGTCCACAGGCCACCTACGAGCAGTACTTC. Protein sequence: CASSPQATYEQYF.

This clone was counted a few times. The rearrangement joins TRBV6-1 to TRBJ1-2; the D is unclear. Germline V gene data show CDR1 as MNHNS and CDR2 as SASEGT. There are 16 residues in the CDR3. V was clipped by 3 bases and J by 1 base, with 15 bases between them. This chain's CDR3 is CASSEVNSNSNYGYTF. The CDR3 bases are TGTGCCAGCAGTGAGGTGAACAGCAATAGTAACTATGGCTACACCTTC.

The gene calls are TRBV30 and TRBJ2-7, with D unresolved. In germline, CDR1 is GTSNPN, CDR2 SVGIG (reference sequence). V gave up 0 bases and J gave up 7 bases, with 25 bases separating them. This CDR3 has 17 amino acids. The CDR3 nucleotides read TGTGCCTGGAGTGTTGGTCGGCAGCGATCAAATTTGAGGGAGCAGTACTTC. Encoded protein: CAWSVGRQRSNLREQYF.

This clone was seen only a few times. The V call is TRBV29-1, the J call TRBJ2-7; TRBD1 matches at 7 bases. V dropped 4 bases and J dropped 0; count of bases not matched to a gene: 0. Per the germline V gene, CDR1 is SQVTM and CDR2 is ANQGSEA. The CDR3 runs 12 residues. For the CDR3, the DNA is TGCAGCGTTGGGGACAGCTCCTACGAGCAGTACTTC. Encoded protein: CSVGDSSYEQYF.

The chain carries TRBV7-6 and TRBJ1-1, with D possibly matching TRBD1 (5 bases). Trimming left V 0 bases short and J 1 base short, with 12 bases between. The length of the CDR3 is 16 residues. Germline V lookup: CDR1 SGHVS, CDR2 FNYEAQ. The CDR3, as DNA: TGTGCCAGCAGCTTAGCGAGGGAGGGGTCGAACACTGAAGCTTTCTTT. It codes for CASSLAREGSNTEAFF.

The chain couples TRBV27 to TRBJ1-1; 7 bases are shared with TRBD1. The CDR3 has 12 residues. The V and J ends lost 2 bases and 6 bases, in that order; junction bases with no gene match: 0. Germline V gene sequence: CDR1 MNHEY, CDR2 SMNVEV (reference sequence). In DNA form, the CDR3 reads TGTGCCAGCAGTTTAACAGGGGCTGAAGCTTTCTTT. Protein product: CASSLTGAEAFF.

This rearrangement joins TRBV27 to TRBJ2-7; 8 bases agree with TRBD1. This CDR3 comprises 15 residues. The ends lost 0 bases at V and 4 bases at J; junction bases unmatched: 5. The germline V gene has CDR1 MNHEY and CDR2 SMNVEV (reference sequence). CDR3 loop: CASSLSRQGLYEQYF. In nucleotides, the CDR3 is TGTGCCAGCAGTTTATCAAGACAGGGGTTATACGAGCAGTACTTC.

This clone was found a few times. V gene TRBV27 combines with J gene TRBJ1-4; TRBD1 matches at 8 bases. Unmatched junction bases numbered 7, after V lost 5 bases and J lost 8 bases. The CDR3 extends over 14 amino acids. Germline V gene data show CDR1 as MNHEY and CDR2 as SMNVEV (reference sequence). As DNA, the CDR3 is TGTGCCAGCAGTCCCCGACAGGGGCGGGAAAAACTGTTTTTT. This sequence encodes CASSPRQGREKLFF. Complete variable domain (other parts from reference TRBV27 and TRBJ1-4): EAQVTQNPRYLITVTGKKLTVTCSQNMNHEYMSWYRQDPGLGLRQIYYSMNVEVTDKGDVPEGYKVSRKEKRNFPLILESPSPNQTSLYFCASSPRQGREKLFFGSGTQLSVL.

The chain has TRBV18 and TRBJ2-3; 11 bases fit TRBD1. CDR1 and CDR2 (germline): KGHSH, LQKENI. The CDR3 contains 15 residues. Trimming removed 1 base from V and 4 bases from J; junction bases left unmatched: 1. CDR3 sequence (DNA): TGTGCCAGCTCACCACGGACAGGGGGCGCAGATACGCAGTATTTT. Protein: CASSPRTGGADTQYF.

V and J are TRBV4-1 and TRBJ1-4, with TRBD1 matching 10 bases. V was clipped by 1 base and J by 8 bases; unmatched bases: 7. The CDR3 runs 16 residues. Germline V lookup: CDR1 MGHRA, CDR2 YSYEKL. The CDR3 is CASSQGSGQGGEKLFF. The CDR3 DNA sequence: TGCGCCAGCAGCCAAGGTTCCGGACAGGGGGGAGAAAAACTGTTTTTT.

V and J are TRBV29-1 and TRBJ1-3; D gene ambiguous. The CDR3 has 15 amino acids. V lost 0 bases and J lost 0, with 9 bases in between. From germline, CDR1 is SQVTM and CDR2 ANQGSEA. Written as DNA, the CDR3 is TGCAGCGTTGAAGATCCAAATAGCTCTGGAAACACCATATATTTT. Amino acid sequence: CSVEDPNSSGNTIYF. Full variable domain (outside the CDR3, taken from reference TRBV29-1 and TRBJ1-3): SAVISQKPSRDICQRGTSLTIQCQVDSQVTMMFWYRQQPGQSLTLIATANQGSEATYESGFVIDKFPISRPNLTFSTLTVSNMSPEDSSIYLCSVEDPNSSGNTIYFGEGSWLTVV.